These 24 T cell receptor beta chains share one sample of origin, sequenced in a study of early T cells in non-severe SARS-CoV-2 infection. TCRdb fed the 5' RACE reads into MiXCR, producing one record per CDR3 protein. The table records roughly 90,000 distinct CDR3 sequences, around 15% of them present only once. Sequencing input: whole blood. Receptors originate from an adult who was a healthcare worker with PCR-confirmed SARS-CoV-2 infection or an uninfected control (not recorded which).

This clonotype was counted many times. The chain employs TRBV3-1 and TRBJ2-2; D unresolved. Germline CDR1 and CDR2: LGHDT and YNNKEL (reference sequence). The CDR3 length is 14 residues. The V end was cut by 4 bases, the J end by 4 bases, with 10 bases between. CDR3: CASSRKTSTGELFF. Here the CDR3 DNA reads TGTGCCAGCAGCCGCAAAACCTCCACCGGGGAGCTGTTTTTT.

The chain's CDR3 is CASSADLAGGRGELFF. The CDR3 DNA is TGCGCCAGCAGTGCCGACCTCGCGGGGGGGCGCGGGGAGCTGTTTTTT. The chain employs TRBV10-1 and TRBJ2-2; TRBD2 aligns across 9 bases. The CDR3 spans 16 residues. From germline, CDR1 is WNHNN and CDR2 SYGVQD (reference sequence). Unmatched junction bases numbered 10, after V lost 4 bases and J lost 7 bases.

This clonotype appeared a few times. The genes are TRBV4-3 and TRBJ2-1; 8 bases agree with TRBD1. CDR3 length: 16 amino acids. Per germline, CDR1 LGHNA and CDR2 YSLEER. Trimming removed 0 bases from V and 8 bases from J; junction bases left unmatched: 9. CDR3 nucleotides: TGCGCCAGCAGCCAAGACTGGCAGGGGGCCCAGGATGAGCAGTTCTTC. It encodes CASSQDWQGAQDEQFF.

This clonotype was picked up a small number of times. V gene TRBV28 combines with J gene TRBJ2-7; TRBD1 or TRBD2 may be the D gene (5 bases each). V was clipped by 8 bases and J by 1 base, with 12 bases between them. CDR3 length equals 13 residues. Germline V CDR1 and CDR2: MDHEN, SYDVKM. The CDR3 here is CASYGTSSYEQYF. The CDR3 nucleotides read TGTGCCAGCTACGGGACCTCGTCCTACGAGCAGTACTTC.

There are a few counts of this clonotype. The chain carries TRBV28 and TRBJ1-6, with 10 bases matching TRBD1. Germline V gene data show CDR1 as MDHEN and CDR2 as SYDVKM. The length of the CDR3 is 15 residues. Trimming cost V 5 bases and J 8 bases; bases outside gene matches: 6. Here the CDR3 reads CASSPTGGFDSPLHF. CDR3 DNA sequence: TGTGCCAGCAGTCCGACAGGGGGCTTTGATTCACCCCTCCACTTT.

In this sample, this clonotype turned up many times. CDR3 sequence (DNA): TGTGCCAGCAGCGTGCAGGGGGCGGTTAAGTATGGCTACACCTTC. It codes for CASSVQGAVKYGYTF. This chain uses TRBV9 with TRBJ1-2; 8 bases line up with TRBD1. The ends lost 2 bases at V and 5 bases at J; junction bases unmatched: 8. This CDR3 is built from 15 residues. Germline V gene lookup returns CDR1 SGDLS and CDR2 YYNGEE.

There are a few counts of this clonotype. The chain uses TRBV29-1 and TRBJ2-7; 9 nucleotides align to TRBD1. Germline V CDR1 and CDR2: SQVTM, ANQGSEA. This CDR3 comprises 13 residues. Losses at the gene ends were 3 bases for V and 4 bases for J; bases not matched to a gene: 4. DNA of the CDR3: TGCAGCGTTGAGGGGACAGGGCTTTACGAGCAGTACTTC. This sequence encodes CSVEGTGLYEQYF.

Only a few counts were recorded for this clonotype. This sequence joins TRBV20-1 and TRBJ1-1, with 7 nucleotides matching TRBD1. Per the germline V gene, CDR1 is DFQATT and CDR2 is SNEGSKA (reference sequence). The J segment lost 0 bases and the V segment lost 3 bases, leaving 1 base of the junction unmatched. The CDR3 spans 13 residues. The CDR3 here is CSARTGLNTEAFF. DNA for the CDR3: TGCAGTGCTAGGACAGGGCTGAACACTGAAGCTTTCTTT.

This clonotype was counted ten times or more. One end of the junction fails to match germline, which may point to a read error. The rearrangement joins TRBV5-1 to TRBJ2-1; TRBD1 might be the D (6 bases). The CDR3 totals 14 residues. Germline V CDR1 and CDR2: SGHRS, YFSETQ. In nucleotides, the CDR3 is TGTGCCAGCAGCTTGGACAGCTCCTACAATGAGCAGTTCTTC. As protein: CASSLDSSYNEQFF.

This clonotype was observed a few times. The CDR3 loop is CASSVGWGSNQPQHF. CDR3 DNA sequence: TGTGCCAGCAGCGTGGGTTGGGGGAGCAATCAGCCCCAGCATTTT. V gene TRBV7-9 combines with J gene TRBJ1-5; D might be TRBD1 (5 bases). The CDR3 has 15 amino acids. Germline V gene data show CDR1 as SEHNR and CDR2 as FQNEAQ (reference sequence). With 5 bases removed from V and 1 base from J, the gap between germline ends came to 12 bases.

In this sample, this clonotype turned up a few times. The V and J genes are TRBV11-2 and TRBJ2-5, with a weak D call TRBD1 (5 bases). This CDR3 has 16 residues. CDR1 is SGHAT, CDR2 FQNNGV, per germline. Trimming removed 0 bases from V and 2 bases from J, with 13 bases in between. The CDR3 is CASSLDQGLQQETQYF. The DNA for the CDR3 is TGTGCCAGCAGCTTAGATCAGGGTTTACAGCAAGAGACCCAGTACTTC.

This chain joins TRBV29-1 and TRBJ1-6, with 9 bases fitting TRBD1. J gave up 7 bases and V 6 bases, and 4 bases lay outside the gene matches. Germline-derived CDR1 and CDR2 are SQVTM and ANQGSEA. This CDR3 spans 13 amino acids. This chain's CDR3 is CSVADRGNSPLHF. Here the CDR3 DNA reads TGCAGCGTCGCGGACAGGGGAAATTCACCCCTCCACTTT.

This clonotype occurred a few times. V and J are TRBV2 and TRBJ2-7; D gene unclear. In germline, CDR1 is SNHLY, CDR2 FYNNEI. V shed 2 bases and J shed 7 bases, with 21 bases lying between them. CDR3 length equals 16 residues. CDR3 loop: CASSEFRIPETQEQYF. CDR3 nucleotide sequence: TGTGCCAGCAGTGAATTCCGAATTCCCGAGACTCAGGAGCAGTACTTC.

This clonotype has just a few counts. The chain joins TRBV4-3 to TRBJ2-1; D gene unclear. CDR1 and CDR2 from the germline V gene are LGHNA and YSLEER. This CDR3 region has 15 residues. Between the trimmed V and J ends, which lost 1 base and 1 base, there was a span of 8 bases. The CDR3 here is CASSQGLVSYNEQFF. The CDR3 DNA sequence: TGCGCCAGCAGCCAAGGCCTAGTATCCTACAATGAGCAGTTCTTC.

This chain connects TRBV28 to TRBJ2-7; no clear D. Germline lookup yields CDR1 MDHEN and CDR2 SYDVKM. The length of the CDR3 is 17 residues. V lost 0 bases to trimming and J lost 7 bases, with 22 bases between them. CDR3: CASSLWSSALLSPEQYF. CDR3 sequence (DNA): TGTGCCAGCAGTTTATGGTCCAGTGCACTCCTCAGTCCGGAGCAGTACTTC.

This clonotype has just a few counts. This chain connects TRBV29-1 to TRBJ1-1; maybe TRBD1 (5 bases). The CDR3 has 11 residues. V lost 7 bases, J lost 3 bases, and 9 bases lay in between. The germline V gene has CDR1 SQVTM and CDR2 ANQGSEA. The CDR3: CSALGDTEAFF. CDR3 DNA sequence: TGCAGCGCACTGGGGGACACTGAAGCTTTCTTT. Supplemented by reference TRBV29-1 and TRBJ1-1, the full variable domain reads SAVISQKPSRDICQRGTSLTIQCQVDSQVTMMFWYRQQPGQSLTLIATANQGSEATYESGFVIDKFPISRPNLTFSTLTVSNMSPEDSSIYLCSALGDTEAFFGQGTRLTVV.

The table lists this clonotype with a few counts. The CDR3 bases are TGTGCCAGCAGTTACGGCCTGGCAGATACGCAGTATTTT. This gives the protein CASSYGLADTQYF. The rearrangement uses TRBV6-2 or TRBV6-3 and TRBJ2-3, with no clear D. This CDR3 contains 13 residues. V lost 2 bases and J 4 bases, leaving 7 bases between the germline ends. Germline CDR1 and CDR2: MNHEY and SVGEGT.

This clonotype was counted between two and nine times. This chain connects TRBV7-9 to TRBJ1-6, with a weak D call TRBD1 (5 bases). Trimming left V 1 base short and J 2 bases short, with 12 bases between. Looked up from germline, CDR1 is SEHNR and CDR2 is FQNEAQ (reference sequence). The CDR3 loop spans 17 amino acids. As DNA, the CDR3 is TGTGCCAGCAGCTTAGGTACGGGACGTACCTATAATTCACCCCTCCACTTT. Translating it yields CASSLGTGRTYNSPLHF. The whole variable domain, remainder taken from reference TRBV7-9 and TRBJ1-6, is DTGVSQNPRHKITKRGQNVTFRCDPISEHNRLYWYRQTLGQGPEFLTYFQNEAQLEKSRLLSDRFSAERPKGSFSTLEIQRTEQGDSAMYLCASSLGTGRTYNSPLHFGNGTRLTVT.

In its sample, this clonotype was seen a few times. The J gene is TRBJ2-5, the V gene TRBV29-1; D is unclear. Germline loops: CDR1 SQVTM, CDR2 ANQGSEA. The CDR3 has 11 residues. Trimming cost V 6 bases and J 2 bases, with 7 bases left between them. CDR3 amino acids: CSVAKQETQYF. The CDR3 DNA follows: TGCAGCGTCGCCAAACAAGAGACCCAGTACTTC.

The chain uses TRBV5-1 and TRBJ1-2; D call uncertain. The CDR3 loop spans 15 amino acids. Germline V gene sequence: CDR1 SGHRS, CDR2 YFSETQ. V was clipped by 0 bases and J by 0 bases, with 9 bases between them. This CDR3 reads CASSLDTVANYGYTF. DNA for the CDR3: TGCGCCAGCAGCTTGGATACAGTCGCTAACTATGGCTACACCTTC.

This clonotype was recorded at least ten times. The chain uses TRBV28 and TRBJ2-7, with 7 bases aligning to TRBD2. CDR3 length: 15 residues. Germline loops: CDR1 MDHEN, CDR2 SYDVKM. V shed 4 bases, J shed 2 bases, and the junction held 8 bases outside the gene matches. This CDR3 reads CASSSPRTSTYEQYF. As DNA, the CDR3 is TGTGCCAGCAGTTCCCCCAGGACTAGTACCTACGAGCAGTACTTC.

The chain has TRBV7-2 and TRBJ2-5; tentatively, D is TRBD2 (7 bases). This CDR3 region has 16 residues. V was cut by 5 bases and J by 1 base, with 17 bases left in between. CDR1 and CDR2 from the germline V gene are SGHTA and FQGNSA. The CDR3 loop is CASSLWGGGRQETQYF. CDR3 coding DNA: TGTGCCAGCAGCCTCTGGGGCGGGGGCCGCCAAGAGACCCAGTACTTC.

This clonotype has ten or more counts. CDR3 coding DNA: TGTGCCAGCTCACCACCGGAGGGAGTAGGGACCCAGTACTTC. Its translation is CASSPPEGVGTQYF. This rearrangement joins TRBV18 to TRBJ2-5, with D perhaps TRBD2 (6 bases). Trimming removed 0 bases from V and 7 bases from J, with 12 bases in between. This CDR3 contains 14 residues. From germline, CDR1 is KGHSH and CDR2 LQKENI.

This sequence joins TRBV7-8 and TRBJ1-2; D is perhaps TRBD1 (6 bases). Trimming shortened V by 0 bases and J by 6 bases, and 14 bases separated the two germline ends. Germline CDR1 and CDR2: SGHVS and FQNEAQ. The CDR3 covers 15 residues. For the CDR3, the DNA is TGTGCCAGCAGCTTAGCCGGGGGCCAGTACAATGGCTACACCTTC. This sequence encodes CASSLAGGQYNGYTF.